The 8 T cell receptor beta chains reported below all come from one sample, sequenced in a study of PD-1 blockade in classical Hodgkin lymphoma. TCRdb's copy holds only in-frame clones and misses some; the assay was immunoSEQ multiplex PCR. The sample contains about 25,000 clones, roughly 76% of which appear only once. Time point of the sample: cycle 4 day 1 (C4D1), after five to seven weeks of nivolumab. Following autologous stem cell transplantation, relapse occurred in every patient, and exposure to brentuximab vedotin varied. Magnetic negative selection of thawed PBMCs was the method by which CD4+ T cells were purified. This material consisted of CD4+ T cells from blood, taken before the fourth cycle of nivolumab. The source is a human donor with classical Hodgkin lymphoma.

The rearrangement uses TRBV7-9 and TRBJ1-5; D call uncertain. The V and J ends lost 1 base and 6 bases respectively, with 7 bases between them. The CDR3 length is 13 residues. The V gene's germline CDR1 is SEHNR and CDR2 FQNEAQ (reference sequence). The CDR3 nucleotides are TGTGCCAGCAGCTTAGAGTTTGCTCAGCCCCAGCATTTT. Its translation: CASSLEFAQPQHF.

This CDR3 reads CASSISDANTGELFF. DNA for the CDR3: TGTGCCAGTAGTATATCCGATGCGAACACCGGGGAGCTGTTTTTT. This sequence joins TRBV19 and TRBJ2-2; no firm D call. V lost 2 bases, J lost 0 bases, and 7 bases lay in between. Germline V gene lookup returns CDR1 LNHDA and CDR2 SQIVND (reference sequence). This CDR3 has 15 residues. The full variable domain, in which reference TRBV19 and TRBJ2-2 provide the parts outside the CDR3, is DGGITQSPKYLFRKEGQNVTLSCEQNLNHDAMYWYRQDPGQGLRLIYYSQIVNDFQKGDIAEGYSVSREKKESFPLTVTSAQKNPTAFYLCASSISDANTGELFFGEGSRLTVL.

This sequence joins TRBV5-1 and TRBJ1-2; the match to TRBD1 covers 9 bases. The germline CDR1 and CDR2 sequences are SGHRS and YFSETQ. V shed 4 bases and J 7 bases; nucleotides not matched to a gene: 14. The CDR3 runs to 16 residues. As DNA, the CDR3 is TGCGCCAGCAGCCCCCTCTCCCGGACAGGGGTCTCTGGCTACACCTTC. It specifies CASSPLSRTGVSGYTF. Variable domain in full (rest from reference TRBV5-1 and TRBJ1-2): KAGVTQTPRYLIKTRGQQVTLSCSPISGHRSVSWYQQTPGQGLQFLFEYFSETQRNKGNFPGRFSGRQFSNSRSEMNVSTLELGDSALYLCASSPLSRTGVSGYTFGSGTRLTVV.

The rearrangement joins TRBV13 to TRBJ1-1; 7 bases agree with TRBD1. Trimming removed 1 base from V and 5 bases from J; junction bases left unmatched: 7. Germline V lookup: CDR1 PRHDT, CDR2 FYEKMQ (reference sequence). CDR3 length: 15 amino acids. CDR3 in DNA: TGTGCCAGCAGCTTAGACGGCAGGGGGTCAACTGAAGCTTTCTTT. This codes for CASSLDGRGSTEAFF.

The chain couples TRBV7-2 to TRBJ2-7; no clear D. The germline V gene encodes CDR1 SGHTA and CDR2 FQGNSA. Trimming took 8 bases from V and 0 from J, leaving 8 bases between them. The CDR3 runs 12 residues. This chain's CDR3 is CASSRTSYEQYF. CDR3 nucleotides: TGTGCCAGCTCCCGGACCTCCTACGAGCAGTACTTC. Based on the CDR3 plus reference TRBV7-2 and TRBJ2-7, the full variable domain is GAGVSQSPSNKVTEKGKDVELRCDPISGHTALYWYRQSLGQGLEFLIYFQGNSAPDKSGLPSDRFSAERTGGSVSTLTIQRTQQEDSAVYLCASSRTSYEQYFGPGTRLTVT.

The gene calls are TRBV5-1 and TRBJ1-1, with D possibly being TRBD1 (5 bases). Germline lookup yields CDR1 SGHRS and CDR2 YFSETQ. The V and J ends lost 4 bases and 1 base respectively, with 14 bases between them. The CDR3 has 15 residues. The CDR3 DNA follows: TGCGCCAGCAGCCGGGACGGGAAGGAGAACACTGAAGCTTTCTTT. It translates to CASSRDGKENTEAFF.

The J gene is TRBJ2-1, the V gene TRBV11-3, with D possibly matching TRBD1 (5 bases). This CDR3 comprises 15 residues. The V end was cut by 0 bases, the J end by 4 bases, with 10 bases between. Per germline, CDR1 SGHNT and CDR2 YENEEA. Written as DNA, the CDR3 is TGTGCCAGCAGCTTAGACAGGGCTCCGTACAATGAGCAGTTCTTC. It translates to CASSLDRAPYNEQFF.

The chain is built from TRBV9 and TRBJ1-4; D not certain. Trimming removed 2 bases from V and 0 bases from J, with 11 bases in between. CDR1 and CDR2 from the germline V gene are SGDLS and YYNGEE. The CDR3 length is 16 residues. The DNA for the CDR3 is TGTGCCAGCAGCGTGGGGAGGACTGCAACTAATGAAAAACTGTTTTTT. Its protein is CASSVGRTATNEKLFF.